This TCR beta chain was sequenced for a study of T cell responses to AZD1222 COVID-19 vaccine. At the level of the study: It was second doses at about 4 or about 12 weeks that were pooled.

The CDR3 has 13 amino acids. The ends were cut back, 8 bases at V and 5 bases at J, with 15 bases in the middle. Germline CDR1 and CDR2: LNHDA and SQIVND (reference sequence). The assay was immunoSEQ multiplex PCR, and TCRdb's table has in-frame clones only and misses some. This sample has just under 100,000 clones; 70% to 90% occur once, and the top ten carry less than 3.5%. The rearrangement links TRBV19 to TRBJ1-1, with D uncertain. This receptor was taken from an adult in good health. The sample was peripheral blood, taken on day 0 of AZD1222 vaccination. CDR3 DNA: TGTGCCAGTTCCGTCGGCGGCCAGACTGAAGCTTTCTTT. Encoded protein: CASSVGGQTEAFF.